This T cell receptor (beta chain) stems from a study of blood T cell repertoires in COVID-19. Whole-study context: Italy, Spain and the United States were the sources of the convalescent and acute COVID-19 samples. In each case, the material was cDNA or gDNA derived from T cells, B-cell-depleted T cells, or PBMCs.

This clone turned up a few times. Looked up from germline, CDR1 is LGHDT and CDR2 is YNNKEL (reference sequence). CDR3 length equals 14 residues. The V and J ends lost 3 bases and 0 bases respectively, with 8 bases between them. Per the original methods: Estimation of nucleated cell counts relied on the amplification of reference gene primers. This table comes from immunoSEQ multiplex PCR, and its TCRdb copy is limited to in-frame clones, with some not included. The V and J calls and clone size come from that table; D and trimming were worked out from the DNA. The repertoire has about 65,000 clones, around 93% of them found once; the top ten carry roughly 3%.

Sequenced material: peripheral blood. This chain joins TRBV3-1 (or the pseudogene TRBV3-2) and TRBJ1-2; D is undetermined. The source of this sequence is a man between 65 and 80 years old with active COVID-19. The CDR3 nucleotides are TGTGCCAGCAGCCACCGGGAAACTAACTATGGCTACACCTTC. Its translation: CASSHRETNYGYTF.